This TCR beta chain was sequenced during a study of human T cells and chemical hapten exposure. As to this clonotype: Its antigen is unknown.

Time point defined: patch test 1, 2 weeks after DPC sensitization. Documented treatment: therapeutic diphenylcyclopropenone sensitization with weekly scalp DPC. Single cDNA molecules in the library carried unique molecular identifiers attached during preparation. TCRdb passed the RACE reads through MiXCR, listing each CDR3 protein once. The sample lists some 190,000 distinct CDR3 sequences, around 20% occurring once. Study-wide results and caveats: The formation of large CDR3 similarity clusters by expanded TCRs significantly exceeded that of controls.

Trimming shortened V by 0 bases and J by 5 bases, and 10 bases separated the two germline ends. CDR1 LGHNA and CDR2 YNFKEQ come from the germline V gene. The CDR3 length is 15 residues. The chain is built from TRBV4-2 and TRBJ1-4; D not certain. Sequencing was performed on whole blood, taken in connection with sensitization to the hapten diphenylcyclopropenone (DPC). The receptor was isolated from a woman between 45 and 60 years old with alopecia areata. Some clones in this sample may be carry-over from other donors' samples. Here the CDR3 reads CASSQDYGRNEKLFF. The DNA for the CDR3 is TGTGCCAGCAGCCAAGATTACGGCCGCAATGAAAAACTGTTTTTT.